Presented here are 19 T cell receptor beta chains from one specimen sequenced in a study of T cells after posttransplantation cyclophosphamide. Sequenced by immunoSEQ multiplex PCR; TCRdb stores in-frame clones only, minus some. The sample carries about 50,000 clones, 94% recorded once. Sequences were obtained from PBMCs. The receptors were sampled from a woman aged 25 to 45 in good health and a related stem cell transplant donor.

Remarks on this clone: Mismatch with germline at one junction end may stem from a read error. The chain employs TRBV2 and TRBJ2-5, with D hard to call. The DNA end favors TRBJ2-7, so the J call may be wrong. CDR1 is SNHLY, CDR2 FYNNEI, per germline. This CDR3 spans 15 amino acids. The CDR3 region has the DNA TGTGCCAGCAGCGAAGAGGCCGGGTTCACCTACGAGCAGTACTTC. As protein: CASSEEAGFTYEQYF.

V usage is TRBV5-6 and J usage is TRBJ2-3, with D uncertain. The V and J ends lost 5 bases and 3 bases respectively, with 13 bases between them. Germline CDR1 is SGHDT and CDR2 is YYEEEE. CDR3 length: 14 amino acids. The DNA of the CDR3 is TGTGCCAGCAGTTCGCTAGGAGCGACAGATACGCAGTATTTT. This translates into CASSSLGATDTQYF.

CDR3: CASSSPYRSTQYF. CDR3 nucleotide sequence: TGTGCCAGCAGTTCCCCGTACAGGAGTACGCAGTATTTT. The chain recombines TRBV6-1 with TRBJ2-3, with D tentatively TRBD1 (5 bases). The germline V gene encodes CDR1 MNHNS and CDR2 SASEGT. Trimming cost V 5 bases and J 8 bases, with 14 bases left between them. The CDR3 is 13 amino acids.

The V call is TRBV19, the J call TRBJ2-5, with 7 bases aligning to TRBD2. Losses at the gene ends were 2 bases for V and 5 bases for J; bases not matched to a gene: 2. The germline V gene encodes CDR1 LNHDA and CDR2 SQIVND (reference sequence). There are 13 residues in the CDR3. The chain's CDR3 is CASSITGGETQYF. CDR3 nucleotides: TGTGCCAGTAGTATAACGGGGGGTGAGACCCAGTACTTC.

This chain connects TRBV12-5 to TRBJ1-1, with D possibly being TRBD1 (6 bases). The CDR3 covers 14 residues. Between the trimmed V and J ends, which lost 5 bases and 0 bases, there was a span of 10 bases. From germline, CDR1 is LGHNT and CDR2 FRNRAP. CDR3 region: CASGLRGLNTEAFF. The CDR3 DNA sequence: TGTGCTAGTGGTCTCAGGGGCTTGAACACTGAAGCTTTCTTT.

In the case of this clone: One junction end disagrees with the germline gene, perhaps due to a read error. The CDR3 reads CASRITGTPRYEQYF. In nucleotides, the CDR3 is TGTGCCAGTCGTATCACCGGGACACCTCGCTACGAGCAGTACTTC. The chain employs TRBV19 and TRBJ2-7; possible D gene TRBD1, 6 bases. There are 15 residues in the CDR3. Germline assignment: CDR1 LNHDA and CDR2 SQIVND (reference sequence).

The gene calls are TRBV5-1 and TRBJ1-3; 8 nucleotides line up with TRBD1. The CDR3 sequence is 16 residues long. V shed 3 bases, J shed 0 bases, and the junction held 5 bases outside the gene matches. Looked up from germline, CDR1 is SGHRS and CDR2 is YFSETQ. The CDR3 reads CASSSTGANSGNTIYF. In nucleotides, the CDR3 is TGCGCCAGCAGCTCGACAGGGGCCAACTCTGGAAACACCATATATTTT. The variable domain in full, with the rest retrieved from reference TRBV5-1 and TRBJ1-3, is KAGVTQTPRYLIKTRGQQVTLSCSPISGHRSVSWYQQTPGQGLQFLFEYFSETQRNKGNFPGRFSGRQFSNSRSEMNVSTLELGDSALYLCASSSTGANSGNTIYFGEGSWLTVV.

V is TRBV7-9 and J is TRBJ2-7; 9 nucleotides line up with TRBD1. Germline V gene sequence: CDR1 SEHNR, CDR2 FQNEAQ (reference sequence). Trimming at V came to 5 bases and at J to 3 bases, leaving 11 bases not matched to a gene. The CDR3 covers 16 residues. CDR3 in amino acids: CASSARGGDRVYEQYF. The CDR3 DNA follows: TGTGCCAGCAGCGCCAGGGGCGGGGACAGGGTCTACGAGCAGTACTTC.

This sequence joins TRBV27 and TRBJ2-7, with D perhaps matching TRBD2 (6 bases). Germline V gene data show CDR1 as MNHEY and CDR2 as SMNVEV (reference sequence). The CDR3 sequence is 19 residues long. The germline V and J ends were trimmed by 5 bases and 0 bases, with 26 bases remaining between them. CDR3 in amino acids: CASSPLTGRTTKSSYEQYF. The CDR3 DNA reads as TGTGCCAGCAGTCCTTTAACAGGTCGGACTACCAAGAGCTCCTACGAGCAGTACTTC.

This clone occurred once. The V call is TRBV6-1, the J call TRBJ1-2, with 7 bases that match TRBD1. The CDR3 is 14 amino acids. The germline V gene has CDR1 MNHNS and CDR2 SASEGT. V shed 1 base and J 3 bases; nucleotides not matched to a gene: 2. CDR3: CASSEDGTDYGYTF. Written as DNA, the CDR3 is TGTGCCAGCAGTGAAGACGGGACAGACTATGGCTACACCTTC.

The rearrangement links TRBV30 to TRBJ2-7; a weak D match, TRBD1 (6 bases). This CDR3 is built from 13 residues. The V end lost 2 bases, the J end lost 7 bases, and 15 bases lay between the germline ends. Germline V CDR1 and CDR2: GTSNPN, SVGIG (reference sequence). The CDR3 protein is CAWSNRAPGEQYF. CDR3 sequence (DNA): TGTGCCTGGAGTAACAGGGCTCCGGGGGAGCAGTACTTC.

The rearrangement joins TRBV6-6 to TRBJ2-7; D remains unclear. The CDR3 extends over 12 amino acids. Germline V gives CDR1 MNHNY, CDR2 SVGAGI (reference sequence). Trimming removed 6 bases from V and 4 bases from J, with 10 bases in between. CDR3 loop: CASSPRQYEQYF. The CDR3 region has the DNA TGTGCCAGCAGCCCTCGACAATACGAGCAGTACTTC.

This chain connects TRBV4-1 to TRBJ2-7; no reliable D call. This CDR3 has 13 residues. Trimming stripped 4 bases from V and 2 bases from J, with 9 bases between. Germline CDR1 and CDR2: MGHRA and YSYEKL. Here the CDR3 reads CASSLNSAYEQYF. The CDR3 bases are TGCGCCAGCAGCCTTAATAGTGCCTACGAGCAGTACTTC.

The chain combines TRBV2 with TRBJ2-1; D is ambiguous. The ends were cut back, 2 bases at V and 4 bases at J, with 6 bases in the middle. This CDR3 contains 13 residues. Germline V CDR1 and CDR2: SNHLY, FYNNEI. CDR3 bases: TGTGCCAGCAGTGAACCAGATTACAATGAGCAGTTCTTC. Translation gives CASSEPDYNEQFF.

V gene TRBV18 combines with J gene TRBJ1-5; 10 nucleotides agree with TRBD1. This CDR3 has 17 amino acids. Per the germline V gene, CDR1 is KGHSH and CDR2 is LQKENI. The ends lost 3 bases at V and 5 bases at J; junction bases unmatched: 10. CDR3 nucleotides: TGTGCCAGCTCACCCGGGACAGGGGAGCTAAGTTATCAGCCCCAGCATTTT. Encoded protein: CASSPGTGELSYQPQHF. The full variable domain, with the rest looked up from reference TRBV18 and TRBJ1-5, is NAGVMQNPRHLVRRRGQEARLRCSPMKGHSHVYWYRQLPEEGLKFMVYLQKENIIDESGMPKERFSAEFPKEGPSILRIQQVVRGDSAAYFCASSPGTGELSYQPQHFGDGTRLSIL.

This clone appeared once. The chain recombines TRBV5-6 with TRBJ1-2, with 10 bases matching TRBD1. The CDR3 is 14 residues long. The trim removed 4 bases at V and 8 bases at J, leaving 8 bases unmatched. Per the germline V gene, CDR1 is SGHDT and CDR2 is YYEEEE. This CDR3 is CASSPGTGAWGYTF. Here the CDR3 DNA reads TGTGCCAGCAGCCCCGGGACAGGGGCTTGGGGCTACACCTTC.

The chain links TRBV5-8 to TRBJ1-3; D may be TRBD1 (5 bases). V gave up 4 bases and J gave up 3 bases, with 14 bases separating them. Germline CDR1 SGHTS, CDR2 YDEGEE. The CDR3 loop spans 15 amino acids. The DNA for the CDR3 is TGTGCCAGCAGCCCGCGATGGGGCGTTGGAAACACCATATATTTT. Its protein product is CASSPRWGVGNTIYF. The entire variable domain, with the rest obtained from reference TRBV5-8 and TRBJ1-3, is as follows: EAGVTQSPTHLIKTRGQQATLRCSPISGHTSVYWYQQALGLGLQFLLWYDEGEERNRGNFPPRFSGRQFPNYSSELNVNALELEDSALYLCASSPRWGVGNTIYFGEGSWLTVV.

The rearrangement joins TRBV7-2 to TRBJ1-4; D possibly corresponds to TRBD1 (5 bases). The length of the CDR3 is 15 residues. Germline V CDR1 and CDR2: SGHTA, FQGNSA. Trimming took off 1 base at V and 5 bases at J, with 11 bases between the two ends. CDR3 region: CASSLEPRANEKLFF. For the CDR3, the DNA is TGTGCCAGCAGCTTAGAGCCCAGGGCCAATGAAAAACTGTTTTTT.

The chain employs TRBV5-4 and TRBJ2-5, with TRBD1 identical over 7 bases. This CDR3 contains 15 residues. Trimming at V came to 4 bases and at J to 2 bases, leaving 8 bases not matched to a gene. In germline, CDR1 is SGHNT, CDR2 YYREEE (reference sequence). CDR3 loop: CASSLGTAYQETQYF. The CDR3 nucleotides are TGTGCCAGCAGCCTCGGGACAGCTTATCAAGAGACCCAGTACTTC. The whole variable domain, remainder taken from reference TRBV5-4 and TRBJ2-5, is ETGVTQSPTHLIKTRGQQVTLRCSSQSGHNTVSWYQQALGQGPQFIFQYYREEENGRGNFPPRFSGLQFPNYSSELNVNALELDDSALYLCASSLGTAYQETQYFGPGTRLLVL.